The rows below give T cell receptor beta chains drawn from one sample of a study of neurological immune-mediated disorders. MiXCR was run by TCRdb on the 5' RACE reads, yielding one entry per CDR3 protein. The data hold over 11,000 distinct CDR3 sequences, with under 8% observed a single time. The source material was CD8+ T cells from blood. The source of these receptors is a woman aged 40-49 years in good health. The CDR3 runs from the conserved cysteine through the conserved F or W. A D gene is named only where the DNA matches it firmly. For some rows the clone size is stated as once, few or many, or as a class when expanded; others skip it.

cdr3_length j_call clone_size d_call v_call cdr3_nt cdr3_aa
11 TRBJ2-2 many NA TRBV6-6 TGTGCCACCTTTGGGAGCGGGGAGCTGTTTTTT CATFGSGELFF
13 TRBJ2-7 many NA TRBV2 TGTGCCGGGTTAGGGTTGGTTGGAGGCGAGCAGTACTTC CAGLGLVGGEQYF
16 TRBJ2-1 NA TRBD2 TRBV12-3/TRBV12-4 TGTGCCAGCAGTTCGACTAGCGGAAGGAATTACAATGAGAAGTTCTTC CASSSTSGRNYNEKFF
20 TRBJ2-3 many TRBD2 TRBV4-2 TGTGCCAGCAGCCAAGATGAGGGGGGACTAGCGGGAGAACACACAGATACGCAGTATTTT CASSQDEGGLAGEHTDTQYF
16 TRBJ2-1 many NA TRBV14 TGTGCCAGCAGCCAAGAGGGTCGGGTCTCCTACAATGAGCAGTTCTTC CASSQEGRVSYNEQFF
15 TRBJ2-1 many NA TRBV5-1 TGCGCCAGCAGGAGGCGAGGGGCCGGGTACAATGAGCAGTTCTTC CASRRRGAGYNEQFF
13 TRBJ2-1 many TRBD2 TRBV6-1 TGTGCCACCGGACTAGCGGACTCAAATGAGCAGTTCTTC CATGLADSNEQFF
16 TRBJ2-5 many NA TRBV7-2 TGTGCCAGCAGCCCACTCCCACTAGTTGCAGGAGAGACCCAGTACTTC CASSPLPLVAGETQYF
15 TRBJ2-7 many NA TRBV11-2 TGTGCCAGCAGCCCGGGCAGGGGACTCCTCTACGAGCAGTACTTC CASSPGRGLLYEQYF
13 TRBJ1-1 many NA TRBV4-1 TGCGCCAGCAGCCCTAGGGGGGGGACTGAAGCTTTCTTT CASSPRGGTEAFF
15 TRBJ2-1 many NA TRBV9 TGTGCCAGCAGTGACCGGGGGGCCGGCTCGAATGAGCAGTTCTTC CASSDRGAGSNEQFF
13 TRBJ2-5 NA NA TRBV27 TGTGCCACGGGTGGGCCAGGCCAAGAGACCCAGTACTTC CATGGPGQETQYF
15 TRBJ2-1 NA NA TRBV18 TGTGCCAGCTCACCAGAGGGGGAAAGTGGCAATGAGCAGTTCTTC CASSPEGESGNEQFF
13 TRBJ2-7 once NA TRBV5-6 TGTGCCAGCAGCGTTATTGTGGAACGCGAGCAGTACTTC CASSVIVEREQYF
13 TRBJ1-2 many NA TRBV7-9 TGTGCCAGCGGCTCCCCCGGGACCTATGGCTACACCTTC CASGSPGTYGYTF
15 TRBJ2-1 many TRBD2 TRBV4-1 TGCGCCACCGGCAATCCGGTCGGGGGGGGAAATGAGCAGTTCTTC CATGNPVGGGNEQFF
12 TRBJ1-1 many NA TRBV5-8 TGTGCCAGCACCATACAGGGTCCTGAAGCTTTCTTT CASTIQGPEAFF
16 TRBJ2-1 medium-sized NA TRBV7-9 TGTGCCAGCAGCCCGCCAACAGGCAGGGGTTACAATGAGCAGTTCTTC CASSPPTGRGYNEQFF
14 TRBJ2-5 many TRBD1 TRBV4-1 TGCGCCAGCAGCTCGGGGACAGGGGGTGAGACCCAGTACTTC CASSSGTGGETQYF
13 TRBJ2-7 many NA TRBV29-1 TGCAGCGTTGAACAGGGGACCAACTACGAGCAGTACTTC CSVEQGTNYEQYF
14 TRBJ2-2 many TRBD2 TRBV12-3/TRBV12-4 TGTGCCAGCAGTTCCGGGGGGGCCGGCGGGGAGCTGTTTTTT CASSSGGAGGELFF
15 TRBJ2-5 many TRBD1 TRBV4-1 TGCGCCAGCAGCCAAACAGGGGTGTATGAAGAGACCCAGTACTTC CASSQTGVYEETQYF
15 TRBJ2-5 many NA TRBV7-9 TGTGCCAGCAGCTTAGCGCTCGGGGACCAAGAGACCCAGTACTTC CASSLALGDQETQYF
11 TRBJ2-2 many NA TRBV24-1 TGTGCCACCAGTAGCACCGGGGAGCTGTTTTTT CATSSTGELFF
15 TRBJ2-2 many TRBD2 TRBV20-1 TGCAGTGCTAGATCCGGGACTAGCGGGAGGAGGGAGCTGTTTTTT CSARSGTSGRRELFF
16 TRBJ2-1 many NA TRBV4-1 TGCGCCAGCAGCCAAGATATGGCTAGCTCCTACAATGAGCAGTTCTTC CASSQDMASSYNEQFF
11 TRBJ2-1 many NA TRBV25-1 TGTGCCAGCAGTCGCGGCTATGAGCAGTTCTTC CASSRGYEQFF
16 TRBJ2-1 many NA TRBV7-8 TGTGCCAGCAGCTTATTTGAGAGGAGCTCCTACAATGAGCAGTTCTTC CASSLFERSSYNEQFF
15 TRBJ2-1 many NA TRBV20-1 TGCAGTGTTGTGGGGCACCTAAATTCCTACAATGAGCAGTTCTTC CSVVGHLNSYNEQFF
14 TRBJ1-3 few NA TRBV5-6 TGTGCCAGCAGCTTGAGACAGTCCAGAAACACCATATATTTT CASSLRQSRNTIYF
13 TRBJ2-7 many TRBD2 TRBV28 TGTGCCAGCAACGCGGGAGGGCCTTACGAGCAGTACTTC CASNAGGPYEQYF
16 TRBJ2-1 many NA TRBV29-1 TGCAGCGTTGAAGGGGGGTGGAGGCGCCCTGGGAATGAGCAGTTCTTC CSVEGGWRRPGNEQFF
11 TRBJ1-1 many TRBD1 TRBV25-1 TGTGCCAGCAGGACAGGGATAGAAGCTTTCTTT CASRTGIEAFF
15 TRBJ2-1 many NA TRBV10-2 TGCGCCAGCAGTGACCCCAGTAGCTCCTACAATGAGCAGTTCTTC CASSDPSSSYNEQFF
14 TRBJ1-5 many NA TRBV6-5 TGTGCCAGCAGCTCCGGACAGCTCAATCAGCCCCAGCATTTT CASSSGQLNQPQHF
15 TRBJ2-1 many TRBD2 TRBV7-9 TGTGCCAGCAGTTCTAGCGGGAGACTCTACAATGAGCAGTTCTTC CASSSSGRLYNEQFF
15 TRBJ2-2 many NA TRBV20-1 TGCAGTGCTAGTACAGGGGAGGGCGCGACCGGGGAGCTGTTTTTT CSASTGEGATGELFF
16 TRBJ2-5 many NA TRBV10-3 TGTGCCATCAGTGAGTCGACGGGGGCTGAAGGGGAGACCCAGTACTTC CAISESTGAEGETQYF
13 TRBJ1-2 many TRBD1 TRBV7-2 TGTGCCAGCACCCCAGGGGGCCTCGGGGGCTACACCTTC CASTPGGLGGYTF
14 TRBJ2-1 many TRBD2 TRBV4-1 TGCGCCAGCAGCCCGGGACTAGTTTTTAATGAGCAGTTCTTC CASSPGLVFNEQFF
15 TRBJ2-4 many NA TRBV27 TGTGCCAGCAGTTTAGGGCAGGGAGCCAAAAACATTCAGTACTTC CASSLGQGAKNIQYF
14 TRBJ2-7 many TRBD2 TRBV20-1 TGCAGTGCTACAACCGAGGGACTAACTCGCGAGCAGTACTTC CSATTEGLTREQYF
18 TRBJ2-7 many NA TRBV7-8 TGTGCCAGCAGCTCGCTACCCTCTTTGACACCCCTGGCCTACGAGCAGTACTTC CASSSLPSLTPLAYEQYF
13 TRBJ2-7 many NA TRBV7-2 TGTGCCAGCACCTGGGACACCTCCTACGAGCAGTACTTC CASTWDTSYEQYF
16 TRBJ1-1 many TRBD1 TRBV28 TGTGCCAGCAGTCCTATTGGGACAGGGTTGAACACTGAAGCTTTCTTT CASSPIGTGLNTEAFF
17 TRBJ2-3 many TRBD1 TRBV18 TGTGCCAGCTCATCATTCGGCTTGGGACAGGGGCCAGATACGCAGTATTTT CASSSFGLGQGPDTQYF
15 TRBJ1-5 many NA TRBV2 TGTGCCAGCAGTGACTTGGGTCAGGGGAATCAGCCCCAGCATTTT CASSDLGQGNQPQHF
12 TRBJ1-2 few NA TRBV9 TGTGCCAGCAGTATCGGATTATATGGCTACACCTTC CASSIGLYGYTF
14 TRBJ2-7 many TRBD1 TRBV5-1 TGCGCCAGCAGCTACCCAGGGGGCTCCTACGAGCAGTACTTC CASSYPGGSYEQYF
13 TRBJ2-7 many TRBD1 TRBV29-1 TGCAGCGCGAGACAGGGGTACTCCTACGAGCAGTACTTC CSARQGYSYEQYF
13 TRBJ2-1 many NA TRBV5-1 TGCGCCAGCAACACCGACAACCACAATGAGCAGTTCTTC CASNTDNHNEQFF
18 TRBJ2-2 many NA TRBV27 TGTGCCAGCAGTTTAGGCGCCAGGCAGGGGAGAAACACCGGGGAGCTGTTTTTT CASSLGARQGRNTGELFF
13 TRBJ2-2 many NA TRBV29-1 TGCAGCGTCGTTGGCAGGAACACCGGGGAGCTGTTTTTT CSVVGRNTGELFF
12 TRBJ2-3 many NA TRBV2 TGTGCCTCCCAGGGCCGCACAGATACGCAGTATTTT CASQGRTDTQYF
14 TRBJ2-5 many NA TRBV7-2 TGTGCCAGCAGCTTATTCCCCACGGTGGAGACCCAGTACTTC CASSLFPTVETQYF
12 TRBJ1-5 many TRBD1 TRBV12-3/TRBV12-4 TGTGCCAGCGGACAGGGAAATCAGCCCCAGCATTTT CASGQGNQPQHF